Each of the 10 T cell receptor beta chains below was sequenced from the same sample in a study of OX40 agonist ivuxolimab in advanced cancers. Libraries were made using the immunoSEQ multiplex PCR assay. TCRdb obtained this table from immuneACCESS and retained in-frame rearrangements with V and J assigned. These tables miss some clones; where compared with another copy, unresolved V genes account for less than half of the shortfall, and the remainder is unexplained. The sample data list around 62,000 clones, and approximately 87% of these were observed just once. The top ten clonotypes cover roughly 0.74% of the sample. Sample: CD4+ or CD8+ T cells sorted from blood, taken in a trial of the OX40 agonist ivuxolimab. The source is an adult with an advanced solid tumor such as melanoma, head and neck, liver or kidney cancer.

This clone was seen a single time. The chain uses TRBV7-2 and TRBJ2-3; D remains unclear. The CDR3 has 11 residues. Germline V gives CDR1 SGHTA, CDR2 FQGNSA. Trimming removed 5 bases at V and 7 bases at J, with 7 bases between. CDR3 sequence: CASSPGYTQYF. The CDR3 DNA is TGTGCCAGCAGCCCCGGGTATACGCAGTATTTT. The whole variable domain, remainder taken from reference TRBV7-2 and TRBJ2-3, is GAGVSQSPSNKVTEKGKDVELRCDPISGHTALYWYRQSLGQGLEFLIYFQGNSAPDKSGLPSDRFSAERTGGSVSTLTIQRTQQEDSAVYLCASSPGYTQYFGPGTRLTVL.

V is TRBV19 and J is TRBJ1-4; no firm D call. This CDR3 region has 14 residues. Germline CDR1 and CDR2: LNHDA and SQIVND (reference sequence). Trimming took off 5 bases at V and 3 bases at J, with 10 bases between the two ends. CDR3 sequence (DNA): TGTGCCAGTAGTCTCCAGGTGTCTAATGAAAAACTGTTTTTT. Its protein is CASSLQVSNEKLFF. Full variable domain (remainder filled in from reference TRBV19 and TRBJ1-4): DGGITQSPKYLFRKEGQNVTLSCEQNLNHDAMYWYRQDPGQGLRLIYYSQIVNDFQKGDIAEGYSVSREKKESFPLTVTSAQKNPTAFYLCASSLQVSNEKLFFGSGTQLSVL.

The V call is TRBV6-1, the J call TRBJ2-7; possible D gene TRBD1, 5 bases. The germline V gene has CDR1 MNHNS and CDR2 SASEGT. This CDR3 contains 16 residues. Trimming took 3 bases from V and 0 from J, leaving 15 bases between them. This CDR3 reads CASSDLYGAASYEQYF. The CDR3, as DNA: TGTGCCAGCAGTGATTTGTATGGGGCTGCCTCCTACGAGCAGTACTTC.

This clone has more than one count but fewer than ten. The chain links TRBV4-3 to TRBJ1-1; weak D call: TRBD1 (5 bases). Germline loops: CDR1 LGHNA, CDR2 YSLEER. The CDR3 has 13 residues. The V gene lost 5 bases and the J gene lost 2 bases, with 9 bases spanning the gap. The CDR3 DNA sequence: TGCGCCAGCAGCTTGGGACCCAACACTGAAGCTTTCTTT. Amino acid sequence: CASSLGPNTEAFF.

This clone was found a few times. The rearrangement links TRBV5-1 to TRBJ1-2, with unresolved D. Germline V gene lookup returns CDR1 SGHRS and CDR2 YFSETQ. The CDR3 is 14 amino acids. The germline V and J ends were trimmed by 6 bases and 3 bases, with 15 bases remaining between them. CDR3 amino acids: CASKIMERDYGYTF. The CDR3 coding sequence is TGCGCCAGCAAGATTATGGAGCGGGACTATGGCTACACCTTC.

The chain combines TRBV6-5 with TRBJ1-5, with D possibly TRBD1 on 5 matching bases. The CDR3 is 14 residues long. From germline, CDR1 is MNHEY and CDR2 SVGAGI. Trimming shortened V by 5 bases and J by 0 bases, and 8 bases separated the two germline ends. The CDR3 loop reads CASSRDGSNQPQHF. DNA of the CDR3: TGTGCCAGCAGTCGGGACGGTAGCAATCAGCCCCAGCATTTT.

The gene calls are TRBV5-1 and TRBJ2-5; tentative D call: TRBD2 (6 bases). Germline lookup yields CDR1 SGHRS and CDR2 YFSETQ. This CDR3 spans 13 amino acids. Trimming pared 3 bases from V and 5 bases from J, leaving 11 bases between. DNA of the CDR3: TGCGCCAGCAGCTGGATGGGAGGCGAGACCCAGTACTTC. It yields the protein CASSWMGGETQYF.

V gene TRBV28 combines with J gene TRBJ1-5; D remains ambiguous. The CDR3 contains 15 residues. Germline V gives CDR1 MDHEN, CDR2 SYDVKM. The V end lost 2 bases, the J end lost 5 bases, and 13 bases lay between the germline ends. CDR3 bases: TGTGCCAGCAGTTTACGCTCTAGGGTCGATCAGCCCCAGCATTTT. This translates into CASSLRSRVDQPQHF.

This chain joins TRBV27 and TRBJ2-2; 10 positions match TRBD2. This CDR3 contains 16 residues. The J segment lost 3 bases and the V segment lost 1 base, leaving 2 bases of the junction unmatched. Germline values: CDR1 MNHEY, CDR2 SMNVEV (reference sequence). The CDR3 spells CASSLLLAGHTGELFF. CDR3 nucleotide sequence: TGTGCCAGCAGTTTATTACTAGCGGGGCACACCGGGGAGCTGTTTTTT.

The rearrangement links TRBV10-3 to TRBJ2-2, with D tentatively TRBD2 (6 bases). V shed 2 bases and J shed 4 bases, with 8 bases lying between them. There are 14 residues in the CDR3. CDR1 and CDR2 from the germline V gene are ENHRY and SYGVKD. CDR3 sequence reads: CAISEVGGTGELFF. DNA of the CDR3: TGTGCCATCAGTGAGGTGGGAGGCACCGGGGAGCTGTTTTTT.